This is a list of T cell receptor beta chains from one sample in a study of T-cell reconstitution after alpha-beta-depleted transplantation in children. TCRdb processed the PCR reads anew with MiXCR; each CDR3 protein has one entry. The sample contains about 640,000 distinct CDR3 sequences, roughly 17% of which appear only once. Sequences were derived from PBMCs from the stem cell graft donor, sampled from the stem cell graft. The receptors here all came from a human donor who donated a stem cell graft to a child with acute myeloid leukemia. CDR3s leave out the opening cysteine and the closing phenylalanine or tryptophan.

J gene,V gene,CDR3 length,CDR3 protein
TRBJ2-1,TRBV24-1,15,ATSDSRVAGSYNEQF
TRBJ2-1,TRBV21-1,12,ASLPGQVRNEQF
TRBJ1-1,TRBV11-2,11,ASSLGGTRGAF
TRBJ2-7,TRBV20-1,12,SATGPPDNYEQY
TRBJ2-7,TRBV20-1,13,SASKASGGNYEQY
TRBJ2-1,TRBV27,13,ASSFQGLAGNEQF
TRBJ1-5,TRBV12-3/TRBV12-4,12,ASSSSRGSQPQH
TRBJ2-1,TRBV5-6,10,ASSWDSVEQF
TRBJ2-1,TRBV5-1,13,ASSLPGQGYNEQF
TRBJ2-1,TRBV7-8,12,ASSTRQGTDEQF
TRBJ1-5,TRBV20-1,10,SARRQNQPQH
TRBJ1-3,TRBV5-1,13,ASSRDSSSGNTIY
TRBJ2-5,TRBV12-3/TRBV12-4,12,ASSTGTTWETQY
TRBJ1-6,TRBV25-1,11,ASRRQVKSPLH
TRBJ1-5,TRBV15,10,AISTGNQPQH
TRBJ1-2,TRBV29-1,11,SVPTPDNYGYT
TRBJ2-1,TRBV29-1,12,SVPVGTNYNEQF
TRBJ1-2,TRBV7-8,11,ASSFDSDYGYT
TRBJ1-5,TRBV20-1,15,CARDEFSRGGNQPQH
TRBJ2-7,TRBV7-2,15,ASSPGGLAGVPYEQY
TRBJ2-5,TRBV11-3,15,ASSLSPKTGPKGTQY
TRBJ1-5,TRBV12-3/TRBV12-4,11,ASSRGMDQPQH
TRBJ1-2,TRBV12-2,12,ASRLKWWVYGYT
TRBJ1-6,TRBV20-1,13,SARDPGTQNSPLH
TRBJ2-5,TRBV20-1,10,SARVGSETQY
TRBJ2-4,TRBV5-1,12,ASSLEQGLNIQY
TRBJ2-2,TRBV6-1,14,ASSPRGQGNTGELF
TRBJ1-2,TRBV7-1,13,ASSSLGAGRDGYT
TRBJ1-6,TRBV12-3/TRBV12-4,13,ASSYPRQLGSPLH
TRBJ1-5,TRBV10-3,14,AISESWGQGSQPQH
TRBJ1-1,TRBV4-1,11,ASTPKDSTEAF
TRBJ1-1,TRBV20-1,13,SASPSGVVNTEAF
TRBJ1-2,TRBV9,13,ASSVGRGRQYGYT
TRBJ2-5,TRBV7-9,11,ASSVSGEETQY
TRBJ1-4,TRBV24-1,12,ATAGTGPNEKLF
TRBJ2-1,TRBV12-3/TRBV12-4,13,ASSLPSGSYNEQF
TRBJ2-5,TRBV5-4,14,ASSLATGQGAATQY
TRBJ2-3,TRBV5-1,14,ASSLEGVPVTDTQY
TRBJ2-1,TRBV24-1,13,ATSDAGATEDEQF
TRBJ1-5,TRBV12-3/TRBV12-4,14,ASSLGPRGSNQPQH
TRBJ2-3,TRBV11-2,16,ASISPSGGEPSTDTQY
TRBJ1-1,TRBV7-2,12,ASSTSGVNTEAF
TRBJ2-1,TRBV7-8,13,ASSPLGRGKGEQF
TRBJ2-5,TRBV20-1,13,SARGEGQPSWTQY
TRBJ2-7,TRBV10-3,11,AISESWDYEQY
TRBJ2-3,TRBV7-2,13,ASITAGTRTDTQY
TRBJ2-5,TRBV7-9,15,ASSPLGLAGKSETQY
TRBJ1-5,TRBV7-9,12,ASSPSGGNQPQH
TRBJ2-1,TRBV7-9,15,ASSLDFGGDLNNEQF
TRBJ2-3,TRBV5-6,14,ASSLAGTPLTDTQY
TRBJ1-2,TRBV5-1,13,ASSLMTGATYGYT
TRBJ2-2,TRBV12-3/TRBV12-4,15,ASSLITGTTNTGELF
TRBJ2-7,TRBV6-1,12,ASRDRGLTYEQY
TRBJ1-2,TRBV7-2,12,ASSLGQPRGGYT